A selection of T cell receptor beta chains follows, all from one sample in a study of monozygotic twins with cystic fibrosis. Generated by immunoSEQ multiplex PCR, the TCRdb table keeps only in-frame clones and is missing some. The sample holds more than 9,500 clones, approximately 85% seen once. Sequencing used blood. The receptors were gathered from a man aged 18 to 29 with cystic fibrosis. Each CDR3 is given with its conserved first and last residue. The D gene is left open where the match is weak. The size entry is marked missing in some rows and otherwise reads once, few, many or a size class.

j_gene: TRBJ2-7; d_gene: .; v_gene: TRBV29-1; len: 13; abundance: .; CDR3nt: TGCAGCGTTGAAGTGGACGGGACCTACGAGCAGTACTTC; CDR3aa: CSVEVDGTYEQYF
j_gene: TRBJ1-6; d_gene: TRBD1; v_gene: TRBV14; len: 15; abundance: .; CDR3nt: TGTGCCAGCAGCCGACAGGGGATGGGTAATTCACCCCTCCACTTT; CDR3aa: CASSRQGMGNSPLHF
j_gene: TRBJ2-1; d_gene: TRBD2; v_gene: TRBV13; len: 14; abundance: .; CDR3nt: TGTGCCAGCAGCCCCCGGACTAGCCGGAATGAGCAGTTCTTC; CDR3aa: CASSPRTSRNEQFF
j_gene: TRBJ1-2; d_gene: TRBD1; v_gene: TRBV20-1; len: 11; abundance: .; CDR3nt: TGCAGTGCTCGGACAGGGAACGGCTACACCTTC; CDR3aa: CSARTGNGYTF
j_gene: TRBJ2-5; d_gene: TRBD2; v_gene: TRBV7-9; len: 15; abundance: few; CDR3nt: TGTGCCAGCAGCTTAGTAGCGGGAGCAGGGGAGACCCAGTACTTC; CDR3aa: CASSLVAGAGETQYF
j_gene: TRBJ2-1; d_gene: TRBD1; v_gene: TRBV5-4; len: 15; abundance: .; CDR3nt: TGTGCCAGCAGCCACGACAGGGGGAGGTACAATGAGCAGTTCTTC; CDR3aa: CASSHDRGRYNEQFF
j_gene: TRBJ2-7; d_gene: .; v_gene: TRBV4-1; len: 15; abundance: .; CDR3nt: TGCGCCAGCAGCAGGGGCCCCGCGGGTATCGACGAGCAGTACTTC; CDR3aa: CASSRGPAGIDEQYF
j_gene: TRBJ1-6; d_gene: TRBD1; v_gene: TRBV28; len: 16; abundance: .; CDR3nt: TGTGCCAGCAAAAAAACAGGGGACGCCTATAATTCACCCCTCCACTTT; CDR3aa: CASKKTGDAYNSPLHF
j_gene: TRBJ2-2; d_gene: .; v_gene: TRBV19; len: 16; abundance: .; CDR3nt: TGTGCCAGTAGTTGGCTCCGGGGGGCAAACACCGGGGAGCTGTTTTTT; CDR3aa: CASSWLRGANTGELFF
j_gene: TRBJ1-2; d_gene: .; v_gene: TRBV10-3; len: 15; abundance: .; CDR3nt: TGTGCCGGAACCCAGGGGTCTGATCGCGACTATGGCTACACCTTC; CDR3aa: CAGTQGSDRDYGYTF
j_gene: TRBJ1-6; d_gene: .; v_gene: TRBV6-5; len: 15; abundance: .; CDR3nt: TGTGCCAGCAGTCAGGGGAGCTCCTATAATTCACCCCTCCACTTT; CDR3aa: CASSQGSSYNSPLHF
j_gene: TRBJ2-2; d_gene: TRBD1; v_gene: TRBV27; len: 17; abundance: .; CDR3nt: TGTGCCAGCAGTTTACTTACCGGGACAGGAAACACCGGGGAGCTGTTTTTT; CDR3aa: CASSLLTGTGNTGELFF
j_gene: TRBJ2-1; d_gene: TRBD2; v_gene: TRBV9; len: 15; abundance: few; CDR3nt: TGTGCCAGCAGCGTAGGCGCTAGCGGGAGTGGTGAGCAGTTCTTC; CDR3aa: CASSVGASGSGEQFF
j_gene: TRBJ2-1; d_gene: TRBD2; v_gene: TRBV7-2; len: 15; abundance: .; CDR3nt: TGTGCCAGCAGCACACTAGCGGGAGTATCCAATGAGCAGTTCTTC; CDR3aa: CASSTLAGVSNEQFF
j_gene: TRBJ2-5; d_gene: TRBD2; v_gene: TRBV7-6; len: 18; abundance: .; CDR3nt: TGTGCCAGCAGCTTTAGGGCGACTAGCGTATTTGGGCAAGAGACCCAGTACTTC; CDR3aa: CASSFRATSVFGQETQYF
j_gene: TRBJ2-2; d_gene: TRBD1; v_gene: TRBV19; len: 16; abundance: few; CDR3nt: TGTGCCAGTTCTAAGTCACAGGGGGCGAATACCGGGGAGCTGTTTTTT; CDR3aa: CASSKSQGANTGELFF
j_gene: TRBJ2-5; d_gene: .; v_gene: TRBV5-1; len: 14; abundance: .; CDR3nt: TGCGCCAGCAGTTTTCGGGCCGGGGTGGACCAGCAGTACTTC; CDR3aa: CASSFRAGVDQQYF
j_gene: TRBJ1-5; d_gene: .; v_gene: TRBV7-9; len: 13; abundance: .; CDR3nt: TGTGCCAGCAGCATTAATAGCAATCAGCCCCAGCATTTT; CDR3aa: CASSINSNQPQHF
j_gene: TRBJ1-6; d_gene: .; v_gene: TRBV2; len: 16; abundance: .; CDR3nt: TGTGCCAGCAGTGGGAAGGGACTTCTGAATAATTCACCCCTCCACTTT; CDR3aa: CASSGKGLLNNSPLHF
j_gene: TRBJ1-1; d_gene: .; v_gene: TRBV27; len: 13; abundance: .; CDR3nt: TGTGCCAGCAGTTTAGTGGGGCGCACTGAAGCTTTCTTT; CDR3aa: CASSLVGRTEAFF
j_gene: TRBJ2-1; d_gene: .; v_gene: TRBV5-4; len: 14; abundance: .; CDR3nt: TGTGCCAGCAGCTCCCACAGGGTCTACAATGAGCAGTTCTTC; CDR3aa: CASSSHRVYNEQFF
j_gene: TRBJ2-1; d_gene: TRBD2; v_gene: TRBV4-2; len: 15; abundance: .; CDR3nt: TGTGCCAGCAGCCCCAGGACTAGCGGCTACAATGAGCAGTTCTTC; CDR3aa: CASSPRTSGYNEQFF
j_gene: TRBJ2-5; d_gene: TRBD2; v_gene: TRBV6-1; len: 15; abundance: .; CDR3nt: TGTGCCAGCAGTGATTTAGCGGGACGGCAAGAGACCCAGTACTTC; CDR3aa: CASSDLAGRQETQYF
j_gene: TRBJ2-7; d_gene: .; v_gene: TRBV15; len: 15; abundance: .; CDR3nt: TGTGCCACCAGCAGAGATATAGGGGTGGGCTACGAGCAGTACTTC; CDR3aa: CATSRDIGVGYEQYF
j_gene: TRBJ1-2; d_gene: TRBD1; v_gene: TRBV2; len: 15; abundance: .; CDR3nt: TGTGCCTCGATGTTTGAGACAGGGACTAACTATGGCTACACCTTC; CDR3aa: CASMFETGTNYGYTF
j_gene: TRBJ1-2; d_gene: .; v_gene: TRBV14; len: 14; abundance: once; CDR3nt: TGTGCCAGCAGCCAAGCGGGAGGCGGGTATGGCTACACCTTC; CDR3aa: CASSQAGGGYGYTF
j_gene: TRBJ1-4; d_gene: .; v_gene: TRBV2; len: 10; abundance: few; CDR3nt: TGTGCCAGCCAGAATGAAAAACTGTTTTTT; CDR3aa: CASQNEKLFF
j_gene: TRBJ2-1; d_gene: TRBD2; v_gene: TRBV19; len: 18; abundance: .; CDR3nt: TGTGCCAGTAGTATAGCCGTTTTTAGCGGGAGGGCCTACAATGAGCAGTTCTTC; CDR3aa: CASSIAVFSGRAYNEQFF
j_gene: TRBJ2-1; d_gene: TRBD2; v_gene: TRBV4-3; len: 19; abundance: .; CDR3nt: TGCGCCAGCAGCCAAGTAGGTGCGGGGGGCGGATACTCTTACAATGAGCAGTTCTTC; CDR3aa: CASSQVGAGGGYSYNEQFF
j_gene: TRBJ2-1; d_gene: .; v_gene: TRBV20-1; len: 11; abundance: once; CDR3nt: TGCAGTCAGGACAGCCACAATGAGCAGTTCTTC; CDR3aa: CSQDSHNEQFF
j_gene: TRBJ1-4; d_gene: .; v_gene: TRBV4-3; len: 15; abundance: .; CDR3nt: TGCGCCAGCAGCCAAGCCAGGGCCCTTAATGAAAAACTGTTTTTT; CDR3aa: CASSQARALNEKLFF
j_gene: TRBJ1-1; d_gene: .; v_gene: TRBV5-4; len: 13; abundance: .; CDR3nt: TGTGCCAGCAGCGCATGGGAGGGCACTGAAGCTTTCTTT; CDR3aa: CASSAWEGTEAFF
j_gene: TRBJ1-1; d_gene: .; v_gene: TRBV5-6; len: 12; abundance: once; CDR3nt: TGTGCCAGCCGATACATGAACACTGAAGCTTTCTTT; CDR3aa: CASRYMNTEAFF
j_gene: TRBJ2-7; d_gene: .; v_gene: TRBV9; len: 16; abundance: .; CDR3nt: TGTGCCAGCAGCGAGGGATCCGGGACTCCCATCGGCGAGCAGTACTTC; CDR3aa: CASSEGSGTPIGEQYF
j_gene: TRBJ2-3; d_gene: .; v_gene: TRBV5-1; len: 14; abundance: .; CDR3nt: TGCGCCAGCAGCTTCGTCAAGAGCACAGATACGCAGTATTTT; CDR3aa: CASSFVKSTDTQYF
j_gene: TRBJ1-3; d_gene: .; v_gene: TRBV19; len: 17; abundance: .; CDR3nt: TGTGCCAGTAGTACCCCCGGTTTCGGGGACTCTGGAAACACCATATATTTT; CDR3aa: CASSTPGFGDSGNTIYF
j_gene: TRBJ2-7; d_gene: TRBD1; v_gene: TRBV5-1; len: 14; abundance: .; CDR3nt: TGCGCCAGCAGCCCCCGGGACAGGGGCTACGAGCAGTACTTC; CDR3aa: CASSPRDRGYEQYF
j_gene: TRBJ2-2; d_gene: .; v_gene: TRBV5-1; len: 18; abundance: .; CDR3nt: TGCGCCAGCAGCTTGGACCCCCCAGGGGGGAGGGACACCGGGGAGCTGTTTTTT; CDR3aa: CASSLDPPGGRDTGELFF